This T cell receptor (beta chain) was captured by sequencing in a study of cytomegalovirus exposure and HLA in healthy donors. Study-wide results and caveats: Investigators reported fewer than 200 TCR beta chains as tied to cytomegalovirus. Testing in vitro showed a few CMV-associated chains specific for CMV antigens. Reports described diagnosis of cytomegalovirus status by the classifier as highly specific and sensitive.

Use of 60 Vbeta and 13 Jbeta primers characterized the PCR. Sequencing was performed with immunoSEQ multiplex PCR; in TCRdb, only in-frame clones are kept and a portion is missing. The repertoire holds 150,000 to 200,000 clones, with roughly 75% as singletons. With 5 bases removed from V and 0 bases from J, the gap between germline ends came to 9 bases. Germline CDR1 MDHEN, CDR2 SYDVKM. The CDR3 contains 14 residues. Worth noting for this clone: Its matching antigen is unknown.

The rearrangement links TRBV28 to TRBJ2-3, with a weak D call TRBD1 (5 bases). Specimen: PBMCs. The receptor was derived from a woman in her forties in good health and CMV-seropositive. CDR3 sequence: CASSTGASTDTQYF. The CDR3, as DNA: TGTGCCAGCAGTACTGGGGCTAGCACAGATACGCAGTATTTT.